This T cell receptor beta chain was captured in a study of CD8 T cells in ankylosing spondylitis. Findings of the study overall: Blood from ankylosing spondylitis patients appeared to carry a characteristic roughly 8-variant TCR beta motif.

The V gene's germline CDR1 is SGDLS and CDR2 YYNGEE. The CDR3 totals 14 residues. The germline V and J ends were trimmed by 0 bases and 0 bases, with 7 bases remaining between them. Using its own MiXCR run on the 5' RACE reads, TCRdb lists one record per CDR3 protein. Of some 250,000 distinct CDR3 sequences in the sample, roughly a quarter are singletons; the top ten hold 0.5% to 0.65%. This clonotype was counted between two and nine times. What it recognizes is unknown. The sequence was obtained from a male donor with ankylosing spondylitis or in good health (not recorded which). The sequencing sample was made of blood, either unsorted or a sorted T cell fraction (not recorded which). V and J are TRBV9 and TRBJ2-7, with D unclear. CDR3 coding DNA: TGTGCCAGCAGCGTAGCCGGATACTCCTACGAGCAGTACTTC. Its protein product is CASSVAGYSYEQYF.